This T cell receptor beta chain stems from a study of T-cell memory formation after mild COVID-19 (dated by TCRdb to about 2021). In terms of the full investigation: Most TCR sequence clusters were specific to one of the two donors. T-cell clones expanding and contracting after mild COVID-19 in a couple of donors were tracked by longitudinal TCRalpha and TCRbeta repertoire sequencing. Two young, previously healthy adult volunteers made up the cohort, one male and one female. The research as a whole found: Some responding clones were detected in pre-infection memory, suggesting pre-existing cross-reactive memory T cells joined the SARS-CoV-2 response. Only a couple of mild cases were covered by the study, and larger cohorts that include severe cases with pre-infection samples were considered necessary. SARS-CoV-2 specificity was not confirmed for the second-wave clones peaking on day 37. Clones that contracted from day 15 to 85 showed balanced CD4/CD8 phenotypes, whereas a second wave of clones that expanded from day 15 to 37 leaned towards CD4+. Contracting CD4+ clones were located mainly in the CM and EM memory subsets, whereas CD8+ clones were found to be enriched in EMRA.

For sequencing, an Illumina NovaSeq 6000 was employed. cDNA libraries for TCRalpha and TCRbeta were prepared by 5'RACE using constant-segment primers, with sample barcodes and unique molecular identifiers added. RNA was extracted from every sample with Trizol reagent. Library amplification was performed in two PCR steps, and a second sample barcode and Illumina TruSeq adapters were introduced in the second step. Sequencing of libraries was performed on an Illumina NovaSeq with 2 x 150 bp paired-end reads. As for the original processing: Demultiplexing of reads and collapsing into UMI-guided consensus sequences were performed with migec v1.2.7. Using mixcr v2.1.11, the UMI consensuses were aligned to TRA and TRB V and J templates and assembled into clonotypes. A clonotype was counted as expanded or contracted only when both edgeR and NoisET called the clonotype significant, with the noise models trained on biological replicates. edgeR calls used a false discovery rate-adjusted p below 0.01 and a log2 fold-change threshold of 1. As an exploratory analysis of dynamics, max-normalized trajectories of the 1000 most abundant clonotypes were examined by PCA with hierarchical clustering. The CD4 or CD8 phenotype of responding clones was assigned using the separately sequenced CD4+ and CD8+ repertoires. TCRdb's own reprocessing of the public reads used fastp at Q25 and MiXCR and kept productive beta chains. Each entry is one CDR3 protein sequence, shown with its most common DNA and genes. TCRdb, rather than the study authors, made the V and J calls. This sample gives around 150,000 distinct CDR3 sequences in total; roughly 14% of them show up just once. The top ten clonotypes cover 13% to 15% of the sample.

This clonotype was detected only a few times. This clone's antigen is unknown. There are no base qualities to consult, and no much larger clone falls within one base. Ficoll-Paque density gradient centrifugation was used to isolate PBMCs. The junction carries 17 bases between V and J, which are trimmed by 0 bases and 5 bases respectively. The CDR3 holds 16 amino acids from the cysteine to the phenylalanine. Only the CDR3 region is kept as DNA, spanning 48 bases read in frame from base 1. CDR1 and CDR2, looked up from the germline V gene, are SGDLS and YYNGEE. This sequence was found in an adult woman who had mild COVID-19 (a few samples of this study predate the infection). The sample titles of this study are shuffled in the database, so cell type and time point are left out; the donor was told from shared clones. The chain joins TRBV9 to TRBJ2-5; the D gene could be either TRBD1 or TRBD2, each agreeing at 5 bases. Sample: PBMCs or a T cell subset sorted from them (not recorded which). The CDR3: CASSVDRDPRRETQYF. The DNA sequence is given as TGTGCCAGCAGCGTAGACCGGGACCCAAGGAGGGAGACCCAGTACTTC.